Listed here are 13 T cell receptor beta chains from one sample, sequenced in a study of blood T cell repertoires in COVID-19. Profiling relied on immunoSEQ multiplex PCR, and the TCRdb table lists in-frame clones only, not all of them. The sample carries 250,000 to 300,000 clones, just over 85% recorded once. The sample taken for sequencing was PBMCs or T cells enriched from blood (not recorded which). The source of these receptors is a man aged 18 to 29 who had recovered from COVID-19.

CDR3 in amino acids: CASSLAGGGANVLTF. CDR3 bases: TGTGCCAGCAGCTTGGCAGGGGGTGGGGCCAACGTCCTGACTTTC. V usage is TRBV7-8 and J usage is TRBJ2-6, with 7 positions matching TRBD1. Trimming took 3 bases from V and 3 from J; bases not matched to a gene: 2. The V gene's germline CDR1 is SGHVS and CDR2 FQNEAQ. The CDR3 has 15 residues. The whole variable domain, remainder taken from reference TRBV7-8 and TRBJ2-6, is GAGVSQSPRYKVAKRGQDVALRCDPISGHVSLFWYQQALGQGPEFLTYFQNEAQLDKSGLPSDRFFAERPEGSVSTLKIQRTQQEDSAVYLCASSLAGGGANVLTFGAGSRLTVL.

The chain recombines TRBV6-5 with TRBJ2-7, with a tentative D call TRBD1 (5 bases). Deletions cut 7 bases from V and 4 bases from J, with 11 bases between. Per germline, CDR1 MNHEY and CDR2 SVGAGI. The CDR3 runs to 12 residues. CDR3 in DNA: TGTGCCAGCACCGCAGGGCGGTACGAGCAGTACTTC. This sequence encodes CASTAGRYEQYF.

With respect to this clone: Other DNA sequences in the sample encode the same CDR3. The gene calls are TRBV28 and TRBJ1-2; D is unresolved. Germline V gene data show CDR1 as MDHEN and CDR2 as SYDVKM. The CDR3 sequence is 12 residues long. Deletions cut 1 base from V and 5 bases from J, with 5 bases between. The chain's CDR3 is CASSLSGYGYTF. The DNA for the CDR3 is TGTGCCAGCAGTTTATCAGGATATGGCTACACCTTC.

The chain recombines TRBV7-9 with TRBJ2-1; D not resolved. The germline gives CDR1 SEHNR, CDR2 FQNEAQ (reference sequence). CDR3 length: 13 residues. Trimming stripped 5 bases from V and 5 bases from J, with 10 bases between. DNA of the CDR3: TGTGCCAGCAGCCGCGGTTCGGACAATGAGCAGTTCTTC. It translates to CASSRGSDNEQFF.

To note about this clone: A read error may account for a junction end that differs from germline. This rearrangement joins TRBV7-7 to TRBJ2-5, with a weak D call TRBD2 (6 bases). Germline values: CDR1 SSHAT, CDR2 FNYEAQ (reference sequence). CDR3 length equals 15 residues. CDR3 in amino acids: CASSLGGAGQETQYF. The CDR3 nucleotides read TGTGCTAGCAGCTTAGGAGGGGCGGGGCAAGAGACCCAGTACTTC.

The chain carries TRBV4-2 and TRBJ1-4; D is undetermined. This CDR3 region has 16 residues. CDR1 and CDR2 (germline): LGHNA, YNFKEQ. V dropped 0 bases and J dropped 8 bases, with 16 bases sitting between them. The CDR3 bases are TGTGCCAGCAGCCAAGATTTAGTCGGTCCCGTCGAAAAACTGTTTTTT. Its translation: CASSQDLVGPVEKLFF.

For the CDR3, the DNA is TGTGCCAGTACTAAGTCCGAAGCGGGGGAGACAGATACGCAGTATTTT. Its protein is CASTKSEAGETDTQYF. V gene TRBV19 combines with J gene TRBJ2-3; TRBD2 agrees at 8 bases. Germline loops: CDR1 LNHDA, CDR2 SQIVND (reference sequence). This CDR3 is built from 16 residues. V dropped 7 bases and J dropped 3; count of bases not matched to a gene: 12.

The V gene is TRBV5-1, the J gene TRBJ2-7; 8 nucleotides agree with TRBD1. Germline V gene sequence: CDR1 SGHRS, CDR2 YFSETQ. CDR3 size: 15 residues. With 4 bases clipped from V and 2 bases from J, the junction kept 8 bases outside the gene matches. The CDR3 DNA follows: TGCGCCAGCAGCATAAACTCAGGGGGCCCCTACGAGCAGTACTTC. It specifies CASSINSGGPYEQYF.

The chain recombines TRBV28 with TRBJ1-1; D call uncertain. Trimming removed 5 bases from V and 0 bases from J, with 10 bases in between. The CDR3 is made up of 14 amino acids. Germline lookup yields CDR1 MDHEN and CDR2 SYDVKM. CDR3 protein: CASSRDTVNTEAFF. The CDR3 coding sequence is TGTGCCAGCAGTCGTGACACGGTGAACACTGAAGCTTTCTTT.

The rearrangement links TRBV11-3 to TRBJ2-7, with TRBD2 matching 8 bases. Looked up from germline, CDR1 is SGHNT and CDR2 is YENEEA. The CDR3 contains 16 residues. J lost 0 bases, V lost 0 bases, and 4 bases had no gene match. The CDR3 spells CASSLDESGSSYEQYF. In DNA form, the CDR3 reads TGTGCCAGCAGCTTAGACGAAAGCGGGAGCTCCTACGAGCAGTACTTC.

The rearrangement links TRBV30 to TRBJ1-2, with D uncertain. The V end lost 4 bases, the J end lost 4 bases, and 13 bases lay between the germline ends. Germline lookup yields CDR1 GTSNPN and CDR2 SVGIG (reference sequence). The CDR3 sequence is 13 residues long. For the CDR3, the DNA is TGTGCCTGGAATCTTGAGGGTTTCTATGGCTACACCTTC. Amino acids: CAWNLEGFYGYTF.

The V and J genes are TRBV7-9 and TRBJ2-1; tentatively, D is TRBD1 (6 bases). CDR1 SEHNR and CDR2 FQNEAQ come from the germline V gene (reference sequence). The CDR3 contains 16 residues. V lost 5 bases to trimming and J lost 0 bases, with 14 bases between them. CDR3 region: CASSPRQESSYNEQFF. The CDR3 nucleotides are TGTGCCAGCAGCCCGAGACAGGAGAGCTCCTACAATGAGCAGTTCTTC.

The chain uses TRBV19 and TRBJ1-5; no reliable D call. In germline, CDR1 is LNHDA, CDR2 SQIVND (reference sequence). The CDR3 extends over 17 amino acids. The V gene lost 3 bases and the J gene lost 1 base, with 16 bases spanning the gap. The CDR3 DNA follows: TGTGCCAGTAGTATTATGTACCCGGCGGTGAGCAATCAGCCCCAGCATTTT. This sequence encodes CASSIMYPAVSNQPQHF.